This is a list of T cell receptor beta chains from one sample in a study of shared clonotypes between healthy human individuals. Method: immunoSEQ multiplex PCR; TCRdb's copy keeps in-frame clones and lacks some. In the table there are roughly 650,000 clones, around 96% of which are singletons. Sequenced material: naive CD8+ T cells sorted from blood. These receptors were collected from a woman aged 25 to 39 in good health. Each CDR3 is given with its conserved first and last residue. A D gene is named only where the DNA matches it firmly. Size values are once, few and many counts, or a class for expanded clones, and some rows have none.

TRBJ2-7	TRBD2	.	TRBV13	TGTGCCAGCAGCTTAGGCTATAGCGGGAGACCCTACGAGCAGTACTTC	CASSLGYSGRPYEQYF
TRBJ2-1	.	.	TRBV28	TGTGCCAGCAGTTTAGCCCTCTTGTACAATGAGCAGTTCTTC	CASSLALLYNEQFF
TRBJ2-7	TRBD2	.	TRBV7-6	TGTGCCAGCAGTCCGGTTCTAGCGGGAGAGTACGAGCAGTACTTC	CASSPVLAGEYEQYF
TRBJ1-2	.	once	TRBV5-1	TGCGCCAGCAGCTTGGGGCACCCCCACTATGGCTACACCTTC	CASSLGHPHYGYTF
TRBJ1-6	.	.	TRBV5-6	TGTGCCAGCAGCTGGGGGGACATCCTGAGCTCCTATAATTCACCCCTCCACTTT	CASSWGDILSSYNSPLHF
TRBJ2-1	TRBD2	.	TRBV4-1	TGCGCCAGCAGCCATACTAGCGTCCTAGGGGATGAGCAGTTCTTC	CASSHTSVLGDEQFF
TRBJ2-5	.	.	TRBV28	TGTGCCAGCAGGCCTCGGACGGACCGAGGCCAGTACTTC	CASRPRTDRGQYF
TRBJ2-5	.	.	TRBV27	TGTGCCAGCAGTCAGGAAGCGGCTGTCGGAGAGACCCAGTACTTC	CASSQEAAVGETQYF
TRBJ2-7	.	.	TRBV7-8	TGTGCCAGCAGCCAACTAGTTTTCTACGAGCAGTACTTC	CASSQLVFYEQYF
TRBJ2-1	.	.	TRBV6-5	TGTGCCAGCAGTTACGCATGGGGTGAGCAGTTCTTC	CASSYAWGEQFF
TRBJ2-7	TRBD2	.	TRBV28	TGTGCCGCCAAATCGGGGGGTACCGAGCAGTACTTC	CAAKSGGTEQYF
TRBJ1-3	.	.	TRBV7-9	TGTGCCAGCAGCCGAGAGACCGGGACCCCGGGAAACACCATATATTTT	CASSRETGTPGNTIYF
TRBJ1-1	.	.	TRBV5-6	TGTGCCAGCAGTAGGAGCCCCCGAGCTGAAGCTTTCTTT	CASSRSPRAEAFF
TRBJ2-2	TRBD1	.	TRBV19	TGTGCCAGTACTGTGACAGGGGGCGACACCGGGGAGCTGTTTTTT	CASTVTGGDTGELFF
TRBJ2-7	TRBD2	.	TRBV4-2	TGTGCCAGCAGCCAAGCGGGAGGGCTCAACGAGCAGTACTTC	CASSQAGGLNEQYF
TRBJ2-1	.	once	TRBV28	TGTGCCAGCAGTTTATTGCTGGGCTCCTACAATGAGCAGTTCTTC	CASSLLLGSYNEQFF
TRBJ2-7	TRBD1	.	TRBV27	TGTGCCAGCAGTTCCGTGGGGACAGGGTCCTACGAGCAGTACTTC	CASSSVGTGSYEQYF
TRBJ2-3	.	.	TRBV5-4	TGTGCCAGCAGTCTTGACAGTGCGATCTTCGCAGATACGCAGTATTTT	CASSLDSAIFADTQYF
TRBJ2-1	TRBD2	.	TRBV4-1	TGCGCCAGCAGCCCCCATAGCGGGAGGGAGGTTGAGCAGTTCTTC	CASSPHSGREVEQFF
TRBJ2-5	.	.	TRBV27	TGTGCCAGCAGTTTATTCGACGGGAAGCAAGAGACCCAGTACTTC	CASSLFDGKQETQYF
TRBJ2-3	TRBD2	.	TRBV11-2	TGTGCCAGCAGCTGGGGAGCGGGAGAGTTTAGGGCGCAGTATTTT	CASSWGAGEFRAQYF
TRBJ2-7	TRBD1	.	TRBV27	TGTGCCAGCAGTCCGGACAGGAGCTCCTACGAGCAGTACTTC	CASSPDRSSYEQYF
TRBJ1-2	TRBD1	.	TRBV9	TGTGCCAGCAGCGGAACCACCGGGACAGAAAAAAGATATAACTATGGCTACACCTTC	CASSGTTGTEKRYNYGYTF
TRBJ1-1	TRBD1	.	TRBV28	TGTGCCAGCGGGACAGGAAAAGCTTTCTTT	CASGTGKAFF
TRBJ1-1	.	few	TRBV16	TGTGCCAGCAGCGCAACTGCGAACACTGAAGCTTTCTTT	CASSATANTEAFF
TRBJ2-3	.	.	TRBV5-1	TGCGCCAGTATTGGAGAATCAGATACGCAGTATTTT	CASIGESDTQYF
TRBJ2-6	.	.	TRBV14	TGTGCCAGCAGCCAAGACCAGGTCACATTGACTTTC	CASSQDQVTLTF
TRBJ2-7	TRBD2	.	TRBV19	TGTGCCAGTAGTATCTGGCCTAGCGGGGCCTACGAGCAGTACTTC	CASSIWPSGAYEQYF
TRBJ2-4	TRBD1	.	TRBV2	TGTGCCAGCAGTGATGCCGGGACAGAGAGCCTAGCCAAAAACATTCAGTACTTC	CASSDAGTESLAKNIQYF
TRBJ2-2	.	.	TRBV2	TGTGCCAGCAGCGGACCCAGATCCGGGCATGTTACCGGGGAGCTGTTTTTT	CASSGPRSGHVTGELFF
TRBJ2-7	.	.	TRBV5-3	TGTGCCAGAATCGTGTCTGCCGGGAAATCCTACGAGCAGTACTTC	CARIVSAGKSYEQYF
TRBJ2-1	.	.	TRBV5-6	TGTGCCAGCAGCTTCCCCGCCGGACAATACTACAATGAGCAGTTCTTC	CASSFPAGQYYNEQFF